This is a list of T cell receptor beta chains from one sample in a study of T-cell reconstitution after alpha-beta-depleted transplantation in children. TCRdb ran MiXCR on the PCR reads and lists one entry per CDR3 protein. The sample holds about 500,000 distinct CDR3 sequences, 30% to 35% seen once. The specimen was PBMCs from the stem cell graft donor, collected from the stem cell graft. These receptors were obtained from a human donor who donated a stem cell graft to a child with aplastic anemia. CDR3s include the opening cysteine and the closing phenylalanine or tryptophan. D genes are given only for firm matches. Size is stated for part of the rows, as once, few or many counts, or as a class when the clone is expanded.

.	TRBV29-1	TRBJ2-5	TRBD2	CSVEASGTETQYF	TGCAGCGTTGAGGCTAGCGGGACGGAGACCCAGTACTTC
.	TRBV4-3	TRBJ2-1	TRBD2	CASSVSLGAGGPNEQFF	TGCGCCAGCAGCGTATCCCTCGGGGCGGGAGGGCCTAATGAGCAGTTCTTC
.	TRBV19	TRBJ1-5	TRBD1	CASRTGYQPQHF	TGTGCCAGCAGGACAGGGTATCAGCCCCAGCATTTT
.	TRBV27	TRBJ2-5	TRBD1	CASSPIPGQKETQYF	TGTGCCAGCAGTCCAATACCGGGACAGAAAGAGACCCAGTACTTC
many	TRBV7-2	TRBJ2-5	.	CASSPMGGETQYF	TGTGCCAGCAGCCCTATGGGGGGCGAGACCCAGTACTTC
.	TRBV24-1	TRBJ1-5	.	CATSDAGSSPQHF	TGTGCCACCAGTGATGCGGGGTCGTCGCCCCAGCATTTT
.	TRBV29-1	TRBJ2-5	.	CSVDGPFGTQYF	TGCAGCGTGGACGGCCCGTTCGGGACCCAGTACTTC
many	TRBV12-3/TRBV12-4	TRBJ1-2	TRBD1	CASSLAHGQENYGYTF	TGTGCCAGCAGTTTAGCCCATGGACAGGAGAACTATGGCTACACCTTC
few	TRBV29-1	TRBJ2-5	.	CSVDWDSQETQYF	TGCAGCGTTGATTGGGATAGTCAAGAGACCCAGTACTTC
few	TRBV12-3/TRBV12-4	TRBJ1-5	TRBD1	CASSRRDRGKNSQPQHF	TGTGCCAGCAGTCGCCGGGACAGGGGAAAGAATAGTCAGCCCCAGCATTTT
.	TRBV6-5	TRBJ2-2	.	CASSYSPVGRSTGELFF	TGTGCCAGCAGTTACTCCCCCGTCGGGCGGTCAACCGGGGAGCTGTTTTTT
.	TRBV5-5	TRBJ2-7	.	CASSFVGTYEQYF	TGTGCCAGCAGCTTTGTCGGAACCTACGAGCAGTACTTC
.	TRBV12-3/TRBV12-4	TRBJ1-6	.	CASTPGSYNSPLHF	TGTGCCAGCACCCCGGGTTCTTATAATTCACCCCTCCACTTT
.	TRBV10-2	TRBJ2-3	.	CASTLSTDTQYF	TGCGCCAGCACCTTGAGCACAGATACGCAGTATTTT
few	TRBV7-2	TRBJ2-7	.	CASSQGTERRRYEQYF	TGTGCCAGCAGCCAGGGGACGGAACGAAGGCGCTACGAGCAGTACTTC
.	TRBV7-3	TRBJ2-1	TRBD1	CASSEGQGFSPGNEQFF	TGTGCCAGCAGCGAAGGACAGGGGTTCTCCCCAGGCAATGAGCAGTTCTTC
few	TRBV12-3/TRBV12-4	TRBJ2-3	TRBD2	CASSLVAGGFTDTQYF	TGTGCCAGCAGTTTAGTGGCGGGGGGTTTCACAGATACGCAGTATTTT
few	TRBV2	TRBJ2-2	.	CASSGGDGELFF	TGTGCCAGCAGTGGTGGGGACGGGGAGCTGTTTTTT
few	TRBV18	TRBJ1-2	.	CASSVDRTTNYGYTF	TGTGCCAGCTCAGTCGACAGGACTACTAACTATGGCTACACCTTC
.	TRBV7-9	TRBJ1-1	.	CASSPRTAGMNTEAFF	TGTGCCAGCAGCCCACGGACAGCCGGAATGAACACTGAAGCTTTCTTT
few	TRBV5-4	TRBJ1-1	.	CASSEGYTEAFF	TGTGCCAGCAGCGAGGGGTACACTGAAGCTTTCTTT
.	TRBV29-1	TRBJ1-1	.	CSVTGQGQDAFF	TGCAGCGTTACCGGCCAGGGGCAAGACGCTTTCTTT
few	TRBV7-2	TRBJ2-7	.	CASAGRNTYEQYF	TGTGCCAGCGCGGGACGGAACACCTACGAGCAGTACTTC
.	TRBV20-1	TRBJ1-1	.	CSARDLTVNTEAFF	TGCAGTGCTAGAGACCTGACAGTGAACACTGAAGCTTTCTTT
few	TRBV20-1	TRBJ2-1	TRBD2	CSATSTGGVREQFF	TGCAGTGCTACTTCAACGGGAGGAGTGAGGGAGCAGTTCTTC
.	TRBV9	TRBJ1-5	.	CASYLDWFSNQPQHF	TGTGCCAGTTATTTAGACTGGTTTAGCAATCAGCCCCAGCATTTT